The clone carrying this T cell receptor (beta chain) was detected a few times. As yet, its antigen is unknown. One entry per CDR3 protein results from TCRdb running MiXCR on the 5' RACE reads. The sample has around 1.7 million distinct CDR3 sequences; under 35% are singletons. With V trimmed by 12 bases and J by 0 bases, 6 bases remained unmatched. Germline V lookup: CDR1 KGHDR, CDR2 SFDVKD. CDR3 length: 13 amino acids. This specimen comes from a study of identical twins. Overall study results and limits: Beta clonotypes that were abundant in cord blood contained fewer insertions, a pattern absent from memory repertoires.

Sequencing used cord blood. This rearrangement joins TRBV24-1 to TRBJ2-7; 8 bases fit TRBD1. This TCR was sampled from a newborn girl in good health. CDR3 DNA: TGTGCCGTACAGGGGGGAGTCTCCTACGAGCAGTACTTC. Its translation is CAVQGGVSYEQYF.